What follows describes a single T cell receptor beta chain. Its antigen is unknown. This sample stems from a study of OX40 agonist ivuxolimab in advanced cancers. Study information: Treatment of patients was with ivuxolimab, an agonistic anti-OX40 (CD134) antibody. Patients were infused with ivuxolimab every 2 weeks at 0.01 to 10 mg/kg. Three dose-escalation patients had partial responses: one with hepatocellular carcinoma and two with cutaneous melanoma.

Whole-study findings and limits: At 0.1 to 3.0 mg/kg and by week 6, clonal expansion occurred in CD4+ and CD8+ blood T cells.

The CDR3 totals 13 residues. Germline V gene sequence: CDR1 GTSNPN, CDR2 SVGIG (reference sequence). V shed 3 bases, J shed 5 bases, and the junction held 2 bases outside the gene matches. Sequenced by immunoSEQ multiplex PCR; TCRdb stores in-frame clones only, minus some. The sample yields 55,000 or so clones, 85% to 90% seen once. The chain employs TRBV30 and TRBJ2-1; 9 bases agree with TRBD1. The clonotype comes from an adult with an advanced solid tumor such as melanoma, head and neck, liver or kidney cancer. Source: CD4+ or CD8+ T cells sorted from blood, taken in a trial of the OX40 agonist ivuxolimab. DNA of the CDR3: TGTGCCTGGAGGGGGACAGGGAACAATGAGCAGTTCTTC. This codes for CAWRGTGNNEQFF.